Sequencing of this T cell receptor beta chain was carried out in a study of blood T cell repertoires in COVID-19. Across the whole study: COVID-19 samples collected from the United States, Italy and Spain covered acute and convalescent phases. Nucleic acid was either cDNA or gDNA, and it came from T cells, B-cell-depleted T cells, or PBMCs.

In this sample, this clone turned up once. Germline CDR1 is SGHTS and CDR2 is YDEGEE. Trimming pared 6 bases from V and 7 bases from J, leaving 13 bases between. The CDR3 is 13 amino acids. Generated by immunoSEQ multiplex PCR, the TCRdb table keeps only in-frame clones and is missing some. The sample has roughly 230,000 clones, roughly 85% seen once. V is TRBV5-8 and J is TRBJ1-4, with D possibly matching TRBD1 (5 bases). This receptor was obtained from a woman over 75 with acute or convalescent COVID-19. The sample comprised peripheral blood. CDR3 loop: CASIHRIGEKLFF. The CDR3 nucleotides are TGTGCCAGCATCCACAGGATTGGTGAAAAACTGTTTTTT. Combining the CDR3 with reference TRBV5-8 and TRBJ1-4 gives the whole variable domain EAGVTQSPTHLIKTRGQQATLRCSPISGHTSVYWYQQALGLGLQFLLWYDEGEERNRGNFPPRFSGRQFPNYSSELNVNALELEDSALYLCASIHRIGEKLFFGSGTQLSVL.